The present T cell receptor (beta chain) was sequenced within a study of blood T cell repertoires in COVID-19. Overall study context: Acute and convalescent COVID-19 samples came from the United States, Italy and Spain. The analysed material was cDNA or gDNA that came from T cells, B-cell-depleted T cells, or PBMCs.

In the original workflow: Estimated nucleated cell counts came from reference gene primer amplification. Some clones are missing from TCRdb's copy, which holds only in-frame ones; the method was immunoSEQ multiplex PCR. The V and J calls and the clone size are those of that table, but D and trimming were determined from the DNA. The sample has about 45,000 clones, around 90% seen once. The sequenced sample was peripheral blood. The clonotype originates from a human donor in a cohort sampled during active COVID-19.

CDR3 in amino acids: CASSILQGTEAFF. In DNA form, the CDR3 reads TGTGCCAGTAGTATCCTGCAGGGCACTGAAGCTTTCTTT. The gene calls are TRBV19 and TRBJ1-1; D may be TRBD1 (5 bases). This CDR3 is 13 amino acids long. V was clipped by 3 bases and J by 4 bases, with 9 bases between them. Looked up from germline, CDR1 is LNHDA and CDR2 is SQIVND (reference sequence).